The source of this T cell receptor (beta chain) is a study of T cell responses to AZD1222 COVID-19 vaccine. Study conclusions and caveats: Possibly, clonal diversity was underestimated; donors were largely white British and included more females. Just a handful of people given AZD1222 tested seropositive at baseline. None of the repertoires were sampled until the peak T cell response had passed.

This CDR3 comprises 13 residues. V shed 6 bases and J 8 bases; nucleotides not matched to a gene: 6. CDR1 is MDHEN and CDR2 is SYDVKM in the germline V gene. The study pooled second doses at about 4 or about 12 weeks. A word on this clone: No antigen is known for it.

TCRdb's copy holds only in-frame clones and misses some; the assay was immunoSEQ multiplex PCR. Of around 140,000 clones in the sample, 75% to 95% were seen once. The V and J genes are TRBV28 and TRBJ1-2, with 10 bases matching TRBD1. This sequence originates from an adult who received the AZD1222 COVID-19 vaccine. The sequenced sample was peripheral blood, obtained 28 days after the second AZD1222 dose. Here the CDR3 DNA reads TGTGCCAGCAGCCGAACGGACAGGGGGGGCTACACCTTC. It is translated as CASSRTDRGGYTF.